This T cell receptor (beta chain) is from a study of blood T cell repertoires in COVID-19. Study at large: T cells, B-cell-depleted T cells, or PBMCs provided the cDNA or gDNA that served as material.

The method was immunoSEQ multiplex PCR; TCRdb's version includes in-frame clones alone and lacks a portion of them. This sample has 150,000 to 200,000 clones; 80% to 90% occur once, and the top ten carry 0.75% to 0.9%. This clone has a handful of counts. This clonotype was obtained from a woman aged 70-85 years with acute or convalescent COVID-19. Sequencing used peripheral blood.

The CDR3 DNA sequence: TGTGCCAGCAGCCCAACCGAGCCCTCTGGGGCCAACGTCCTGACTTTC. Its protein product is CASSPTEPSGANVLTF. The V call is TRBV2, the J call TRBJ2-6; no clear D gene. CDR1 SNHLY and CDR2 FYNNEI come from the germline V gene. V was pared by 6 bases and J by 0 bases, with 12 bases between. There are 16 residues in the CDR3.